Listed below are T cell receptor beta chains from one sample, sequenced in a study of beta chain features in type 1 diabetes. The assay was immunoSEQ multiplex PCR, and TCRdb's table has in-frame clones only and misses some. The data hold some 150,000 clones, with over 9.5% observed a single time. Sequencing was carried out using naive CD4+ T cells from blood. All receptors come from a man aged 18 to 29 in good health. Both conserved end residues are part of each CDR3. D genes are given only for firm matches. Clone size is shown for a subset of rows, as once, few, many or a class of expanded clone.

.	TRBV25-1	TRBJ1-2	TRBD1	TGTGCCAGCAGTATCCGAACAGGGGGCAGGGATGGCTACACCTTC	CASSIRTGGRDGYTF
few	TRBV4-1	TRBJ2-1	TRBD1	TGCGCCAGCAGCCAACAAGGACAGGGGTACGAGCAGTTCTTC	CASSQQGQGYEQFF
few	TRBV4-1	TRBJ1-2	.	TGTGCCAGCAGCCAACAAGACACGAACTATGGCTACACCTTC	CASSQQDTNYGYTF
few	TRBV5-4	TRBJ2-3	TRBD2	TGTGCCAGCAGCTTACAAGCGGGGGGCCGGGGGGCAGATACGCAGTATTTT	CASSLQAGGRGADTQYF
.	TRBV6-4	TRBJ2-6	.	TGTGCCAGCAGTCAGGGAAGCTCTGGGGCCAACGTCCTGACTTTC	CASSQGSSGANVLTF
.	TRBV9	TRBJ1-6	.	TGTGCCAGCAGCGAAGCGTCGGGGGAATATAATTCACCCCTCCACTTT	CASSEASGEYNSPLHF
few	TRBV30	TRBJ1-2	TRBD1	TGTGCCTGGAGTGCCGGACAGGGGACTGGCGGCTACACCTTC	CAWSAGQGTGGYTF
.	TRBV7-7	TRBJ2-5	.	TGTGCCAGCAGCTGGGCAGGGGGGGAGACCCAGTACTTC	CASSWAGGETQYF
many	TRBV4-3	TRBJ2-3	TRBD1	TGCGCCAGCAGCCAGGAGGACAGGGAAGTATGGGCTACGCAGTATTTT	CASSQEDREVWATQYF
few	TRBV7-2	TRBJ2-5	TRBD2	TGTGCCAGCAGGCCGGGGGGGGGACAAGAGACCCAGTACTTC	CASRPGGGQETQYF
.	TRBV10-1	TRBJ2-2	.	TGCGCCAGCAGGCCCGCAGGAACCGGGGAGCTGTTTTTT	CASRPAGTGELFF
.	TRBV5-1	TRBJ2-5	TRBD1	TGCGCCAGCAGCGCAGGGACAGCAGAAGAGACCCAGTACTTC	CASSAGTAEETQYF
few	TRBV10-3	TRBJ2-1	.	TGTGCCATCAGTGAGTCACTAGACCGCAATGAGCAGTTCTTC	CAISESLDRNEQFF